Only a few counts were recorded for the clone carrying this T cell receptor (beta chain). Antigen: not known. Trimming cost V 6 bases and J 4 bases, with 15 bases left between them. The CDR3 has 14 amino acids. The data originate from a study of CD8 T cells in ankylosing spondylitis. Findings and limits, study-wide: Ankylosing spondylitis blood appeared to be characterized by a TCR beta motif of several highly homologous variants.

TCRdb redid the calling of the 5' RACE reads with MiXCR, one entry per CDR3 protein. Of roughly 220,000 distinct CDR3 sequences in the sample, roughly 18% were seen once. This sequence originates from a male donor with ankylosing spondylitis. The sample consisted of blood, either unsorted or a sorted T cell fraction (not recorded which). The chain joins TRBV12-3 or TRBV12-4 to TRBJ2-5, with a tentative D call TRBD1 (6 bases). CDR3 residues: CASSLQQGLETQYF. For the CDR3, the DNA is TGTGCCAGCAGCCTCCAACAGGGTTTAGAGACCCAGTACTTC.